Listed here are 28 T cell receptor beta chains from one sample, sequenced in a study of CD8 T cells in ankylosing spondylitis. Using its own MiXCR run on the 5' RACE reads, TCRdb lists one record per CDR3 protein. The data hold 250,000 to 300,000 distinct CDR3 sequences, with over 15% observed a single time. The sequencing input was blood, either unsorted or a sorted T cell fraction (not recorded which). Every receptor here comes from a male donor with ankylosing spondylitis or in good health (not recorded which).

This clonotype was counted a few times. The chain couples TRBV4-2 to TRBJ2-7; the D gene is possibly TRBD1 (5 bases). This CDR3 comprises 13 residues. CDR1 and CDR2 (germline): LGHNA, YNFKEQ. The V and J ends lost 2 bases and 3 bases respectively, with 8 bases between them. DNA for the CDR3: TGTGCCAGCAGCCAACAGGACAACTACGAGCAGTACTTC. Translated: CASSQQDNYEQYF.

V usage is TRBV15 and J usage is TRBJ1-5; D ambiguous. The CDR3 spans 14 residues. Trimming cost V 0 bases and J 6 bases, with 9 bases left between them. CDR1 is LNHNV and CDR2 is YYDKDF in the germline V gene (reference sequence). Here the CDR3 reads CATSRDGSAQPQHF. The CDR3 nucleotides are TGTGCCACCAGCAGAGATGGTTCGGCTCAGCCCCAGCATTTT.

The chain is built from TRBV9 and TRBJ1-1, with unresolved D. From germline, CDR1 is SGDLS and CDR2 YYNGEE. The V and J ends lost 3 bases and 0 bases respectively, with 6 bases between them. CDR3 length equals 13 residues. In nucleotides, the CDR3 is TGTGCCAGCAGCGAGGCGGTGAACACTGAAGCTTTCTTT. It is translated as CASSEAVNTEAFF.

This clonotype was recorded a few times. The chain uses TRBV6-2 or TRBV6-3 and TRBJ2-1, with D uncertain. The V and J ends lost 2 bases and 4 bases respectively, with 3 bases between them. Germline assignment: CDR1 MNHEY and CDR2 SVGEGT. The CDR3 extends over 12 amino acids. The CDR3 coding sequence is TGTGCCAGCAGTTACCTATACAATGAGCAGTTCTTC. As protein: CASSYLYNEQFF.

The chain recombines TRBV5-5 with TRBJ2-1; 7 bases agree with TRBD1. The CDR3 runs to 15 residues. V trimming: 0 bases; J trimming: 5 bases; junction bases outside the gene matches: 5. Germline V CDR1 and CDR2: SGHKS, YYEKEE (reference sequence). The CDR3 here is CASSLDRGSDNEQFF. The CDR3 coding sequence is TGTGCCAGCAGCTTGGACAGGGGTAGCGACAATGAGCAGTTCTTC.

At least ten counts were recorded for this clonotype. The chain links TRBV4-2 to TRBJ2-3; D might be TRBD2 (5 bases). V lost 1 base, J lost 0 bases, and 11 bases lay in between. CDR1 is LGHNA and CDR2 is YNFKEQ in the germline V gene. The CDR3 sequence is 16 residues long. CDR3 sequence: CASSQGVSGSTDTQYF. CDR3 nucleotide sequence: TGTGCCAGCAGCCAAGGTGTAAGCGGAAGCACAGATACGCAGTATTTT.

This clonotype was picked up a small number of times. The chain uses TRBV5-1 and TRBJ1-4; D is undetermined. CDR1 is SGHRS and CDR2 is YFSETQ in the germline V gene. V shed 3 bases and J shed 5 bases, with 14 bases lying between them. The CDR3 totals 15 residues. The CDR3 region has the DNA TGCGCCAGCAGCTCGGAGGGCAGTTTAAATGAAAAACTGTTTTTT. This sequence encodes CASSSEGSLNEKLFF. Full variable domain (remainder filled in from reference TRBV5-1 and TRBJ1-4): KAGVTQTPRYLIKTRGQQVTLSCSPISGHRSVSWYQQTPGQGLQFLFEYFSETQRNKGNFPGRFSGRQFSNSRSEMNVSTLELGDSALYLCASSSEGSLNEKLFFGSGTQLSVL.

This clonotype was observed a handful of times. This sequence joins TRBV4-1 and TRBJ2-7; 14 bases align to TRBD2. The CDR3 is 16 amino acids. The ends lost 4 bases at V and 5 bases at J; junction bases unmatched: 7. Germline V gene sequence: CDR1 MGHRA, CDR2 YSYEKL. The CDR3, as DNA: TGCGCCAGCAGCCGCACGGGACTAGCGGGAGTCCACGAGCAGTACTTC. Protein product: CASSRTGLAGVHEQYF.

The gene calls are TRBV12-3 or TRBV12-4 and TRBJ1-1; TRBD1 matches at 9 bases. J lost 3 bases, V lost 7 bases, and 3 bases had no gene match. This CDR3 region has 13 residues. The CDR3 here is CASKRQGDTEAFF. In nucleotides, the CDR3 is TGTGCCAGCAAAAGACAGGGGGACACTGAAGCTTTCTTT.

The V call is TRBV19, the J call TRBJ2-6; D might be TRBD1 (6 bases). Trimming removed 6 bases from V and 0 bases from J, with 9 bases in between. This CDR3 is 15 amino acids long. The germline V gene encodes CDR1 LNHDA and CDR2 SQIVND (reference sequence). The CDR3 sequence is CASRWTDSGANVLTF. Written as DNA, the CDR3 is TGTGCCAGTAGATGGACAGACTCTGGGGCCAACGTCCTGACTTTC.

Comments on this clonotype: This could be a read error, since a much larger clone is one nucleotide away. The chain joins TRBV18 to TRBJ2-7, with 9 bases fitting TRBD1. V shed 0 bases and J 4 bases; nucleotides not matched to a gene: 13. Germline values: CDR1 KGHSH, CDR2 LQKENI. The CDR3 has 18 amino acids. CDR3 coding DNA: TGTGCCAGCTCACCACCGAGGGTTGGGACAGGGAATTTTTACGAGCAGTACTTC. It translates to CASSPPRVGTGNFYEQYF. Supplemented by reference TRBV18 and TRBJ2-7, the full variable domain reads NAGVMQNPRHLVRRRGQEARLRCSPMKGHSHVYWYRQLPEEGLKFMVYLQKENIIDESGMPKERFSAEFPKEGPSILRIQQVVRGDSAAYFCASSPPRVGTGNFYEQYFGPGTRLTVT.

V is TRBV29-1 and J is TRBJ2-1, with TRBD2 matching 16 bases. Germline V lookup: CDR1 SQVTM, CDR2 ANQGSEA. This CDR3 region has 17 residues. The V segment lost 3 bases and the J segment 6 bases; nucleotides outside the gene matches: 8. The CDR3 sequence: CSVDGTSGRVVGNEQFF. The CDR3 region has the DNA TGCAGCGTTGATGGGACTAGCGGGAGGGTTGTGGGCAATGAGCAGTTCTTC.

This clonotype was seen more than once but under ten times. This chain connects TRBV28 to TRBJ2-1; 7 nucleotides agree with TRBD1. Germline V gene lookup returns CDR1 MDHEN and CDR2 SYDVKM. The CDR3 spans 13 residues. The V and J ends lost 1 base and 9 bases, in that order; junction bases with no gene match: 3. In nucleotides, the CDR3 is TGTGCCAGCAGTTTATCGGCAGGGGGTGAGCAGTTCTTC. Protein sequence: CASSLSAGGEQFF.

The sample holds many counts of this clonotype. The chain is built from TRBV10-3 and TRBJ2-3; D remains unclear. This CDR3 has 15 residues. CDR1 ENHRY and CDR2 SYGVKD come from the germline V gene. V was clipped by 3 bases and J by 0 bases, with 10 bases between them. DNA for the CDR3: TGTGCCATCAGTGAAGGGTCCTTCAGCACAGATACGCAGTATTTT. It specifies CAISEGSFSTDTQYF.

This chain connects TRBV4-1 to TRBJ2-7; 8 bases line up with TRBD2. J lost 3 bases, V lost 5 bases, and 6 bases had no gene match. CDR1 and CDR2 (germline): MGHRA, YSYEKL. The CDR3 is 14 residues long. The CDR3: CASSTGLVDYEQYF. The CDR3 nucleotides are TGCGCCAGCAGCACGGGACTAGTTGACTACGAGCAGTACTTC.

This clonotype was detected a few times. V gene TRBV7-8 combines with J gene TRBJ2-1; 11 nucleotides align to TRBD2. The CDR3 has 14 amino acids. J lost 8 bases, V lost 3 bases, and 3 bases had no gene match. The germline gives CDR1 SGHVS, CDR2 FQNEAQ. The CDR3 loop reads CASSFSGRAHEQFF. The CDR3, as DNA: TGTGCCAGCAGCTTTAGCGGGAGGGCCCATGAGCAGTTCTTC. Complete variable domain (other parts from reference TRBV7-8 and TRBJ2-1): GAGVSQSPRYKVAKRGQDVALRCDPISGHVSLFWYQQALGQGPEFLTYFQNEAQLDKSGLPSDRFFAERPEGSVSTLKIQRTQQEDSAVYLCASSFSGRAHEQFFGPGTRLTVL.

The CDR3 DNA sequence: TGTGCCAGCAGTGCCTCGGGAGAAGGGGAGCTGTTTTTT. Amino acid sequence: CASSASGEGELFF. The rearrangement links TRBV28 to TRBJ2-2; D is possibly TRBD2 (6 bases). V lost 5 bases, J lost 8 bases, and 12 bases lay in between. Germline V gene lookup returns CDR1 MDHEN and CDR2 SYDVKM. The CDR3 contains 13 residues.

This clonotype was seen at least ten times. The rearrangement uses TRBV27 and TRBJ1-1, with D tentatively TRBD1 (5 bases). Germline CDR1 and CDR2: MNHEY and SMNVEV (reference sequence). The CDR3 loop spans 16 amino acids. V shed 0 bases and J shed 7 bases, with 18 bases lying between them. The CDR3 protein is CASSLSGATRLSEAFF. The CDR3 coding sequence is TGTGCCAGCAGTTTATCAGGGGCGACACGCTTGAGTGAAGCTTTCTTT.

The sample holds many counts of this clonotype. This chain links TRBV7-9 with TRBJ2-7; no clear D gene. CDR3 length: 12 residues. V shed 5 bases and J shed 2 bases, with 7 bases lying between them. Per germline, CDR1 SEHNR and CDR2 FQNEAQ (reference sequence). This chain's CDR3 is CASSTGAYEQYF. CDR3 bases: TGTGCCAGCAGCACCGGAGCCTACGAGCAGTACTTC. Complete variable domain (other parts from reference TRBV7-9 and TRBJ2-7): DTGVSQNPRHKITKRGQNVTFRCDPISEHNRLYWYRQTLGQGPEFLTYFQNEAQLEKSRLLSDRFSAERPKGSFSTLEIQRTEQGDSAMYLCASSTGAYEQYFGPGTRLTVT.

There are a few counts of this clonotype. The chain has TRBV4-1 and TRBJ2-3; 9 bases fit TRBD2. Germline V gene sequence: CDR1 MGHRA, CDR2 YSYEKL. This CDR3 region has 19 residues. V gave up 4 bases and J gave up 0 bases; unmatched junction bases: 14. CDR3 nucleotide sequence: TGCGCCAGCAGCCTTACAGCGGGGTTAACTAGCGGGAGCACAGATACGCAGTATTTT. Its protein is CASSLTAGLTSGSTDTQYF.

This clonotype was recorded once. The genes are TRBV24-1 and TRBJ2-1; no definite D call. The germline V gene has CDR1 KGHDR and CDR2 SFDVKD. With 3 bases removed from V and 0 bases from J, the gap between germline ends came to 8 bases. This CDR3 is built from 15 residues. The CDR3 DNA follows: TGTGCCACCAGTGATGTGGAGAGCTCCTACAATGAGCAGTTCTTC. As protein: CATSDVESSYNEQFF.

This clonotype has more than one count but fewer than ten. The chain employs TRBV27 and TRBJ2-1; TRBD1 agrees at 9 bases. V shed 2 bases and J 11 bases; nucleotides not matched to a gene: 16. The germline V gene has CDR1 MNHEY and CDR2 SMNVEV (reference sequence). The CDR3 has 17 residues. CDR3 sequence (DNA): TGTGCCAGCAGTTTAAGGGCGACCGGGACAGGGACCTACCAGCAGTTCTTC. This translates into CASSLRATGTGTYQQFF.

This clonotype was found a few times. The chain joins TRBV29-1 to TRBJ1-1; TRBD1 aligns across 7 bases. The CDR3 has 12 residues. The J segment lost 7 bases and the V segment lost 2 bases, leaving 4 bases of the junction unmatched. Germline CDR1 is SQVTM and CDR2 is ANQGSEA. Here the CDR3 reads CSVEMGDSEAFF. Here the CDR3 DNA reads TGCAGCGTTGAAATGGGGGACAGTGAAGCTTTCTTT.

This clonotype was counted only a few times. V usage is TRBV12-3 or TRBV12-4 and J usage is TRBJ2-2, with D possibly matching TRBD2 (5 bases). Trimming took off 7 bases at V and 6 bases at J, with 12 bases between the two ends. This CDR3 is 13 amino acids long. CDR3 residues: CASIGGRPGELFF. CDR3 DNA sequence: TGTGCCAGCATCGGAGGACGCCCCGGGGAGCTGTTTTTT.

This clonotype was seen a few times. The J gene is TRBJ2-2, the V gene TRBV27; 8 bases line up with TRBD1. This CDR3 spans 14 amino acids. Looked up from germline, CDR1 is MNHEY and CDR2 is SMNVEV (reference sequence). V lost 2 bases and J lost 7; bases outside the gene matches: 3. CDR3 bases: TGTGCCAGCAGTTTACAGGGGGCTTACGGGGAGCTGTTTTTT. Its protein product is CASSLQGAYGELFF.

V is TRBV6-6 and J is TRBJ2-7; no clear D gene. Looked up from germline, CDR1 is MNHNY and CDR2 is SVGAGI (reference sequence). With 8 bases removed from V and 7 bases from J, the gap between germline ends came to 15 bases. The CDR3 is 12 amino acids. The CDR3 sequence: CASRDYLGEQYF. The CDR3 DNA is TGTGCCAGCCGAGATTATTTGGGGGAGCAGTACTTC.

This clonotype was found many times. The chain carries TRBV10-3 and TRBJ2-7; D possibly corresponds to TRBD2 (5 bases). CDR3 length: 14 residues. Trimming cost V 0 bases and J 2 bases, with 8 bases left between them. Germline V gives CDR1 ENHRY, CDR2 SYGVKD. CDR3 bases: TGTGCCATCAGTGAGTCGGACTTAACCTACGAGCAGTACTTC. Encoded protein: CAISESDLTYEQYF.

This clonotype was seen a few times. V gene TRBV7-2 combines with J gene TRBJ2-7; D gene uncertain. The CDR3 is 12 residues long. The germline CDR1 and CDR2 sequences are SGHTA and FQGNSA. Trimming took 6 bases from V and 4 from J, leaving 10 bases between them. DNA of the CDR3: TGTGCCAGCAGTCAAATCGGGTACGAGCAGTACTTC. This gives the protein CASSQIGYEQYF. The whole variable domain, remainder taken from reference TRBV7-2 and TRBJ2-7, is GAGVSQSPSNKVTEKGKDVELRCDPISGHTALYWYRQSLGQGLEFLIYFQGNSAPDKSGLPSDRFSAERTGGSVSTLTIQRTQQEDSAVYLCASSQIGYEQYFGPGTRLTVT.